This T cell receptor (beta chain) was retrieved from a study of OX40 agonist ivuxolimab in advanced cancers. The CDR3 spans 17 residues. Trimming took 2 bases from V and 9 from J; bases not matched to a gene: 7. In germline, CDR1 is MNHEY, CDR2 SMNVEV (reference sequence). The repertoire was sequenced with immunoSEQ multiplex PCR; TCRdb's copy has only in-frame clones and lacks some. The sample has tens of thousands of clones; around 84% are singletons. The sequences come from CD4+ or CD8+ T cells sorted from blood, collected in a trial of the OX40 agonist ivuxolimab. The V and J genes are TRBV27 and TRBJ2-1; TRBD2 aligns across 16 bases. This clonotype was obtained from an adult with an advanced solid tumor such as melanoma, head and neck, liver or kidney cancer. This CDR3 is CASSLPGLAGGPSEQFF. As DNA, the CDR3 is TGTGCCAGCAGTTTACCGGGACTAGCGGGAGGGCCCAGTGAGCAGTTCTTC.